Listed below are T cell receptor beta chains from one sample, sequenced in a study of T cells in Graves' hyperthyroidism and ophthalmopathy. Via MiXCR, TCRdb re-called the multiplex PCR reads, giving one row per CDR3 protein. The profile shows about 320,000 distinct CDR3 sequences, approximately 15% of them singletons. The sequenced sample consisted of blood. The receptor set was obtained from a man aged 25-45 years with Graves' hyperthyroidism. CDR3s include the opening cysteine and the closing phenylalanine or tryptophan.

CDR3aa: CASSVAWETDTQYF
j_gene: TRBJ2-3
v_gene: TRBV3-1

CDR3aa: CASSEGIRHGYTF
j_gene: TRBJ1-2
v_gene: TRBV2

CDR3aa: CASSPLAVYEQYF
j_gene: TRBJ2-7
v_gene: TRBV7-9

CDR3aa: CASSARGTSGATGELFF
j_gene: TRBJ2-2
v_gene: TRBV9

CDR3aa: CASSITSRDEQYF
j_gene: TRBJ2-7
v_gene: TRBV19

CDR3aa: CASSHFPGTGESGELFF
j_gene: TRBJ2-2
v_gene: TRBV14

CDR3aa: CASSGQGPPYEQYF
j_gene: TRBJ2-7
v_gene: TRBV27

CDR3aa: CASKRGLSYNEQFF
j_gene: TRBJ2-1
v_gene: TRBV6-1

CDR3aa: CASSPRASGRGGTQYF
j_gene: TRBJ2-5
v_gene: TRBV2

CDR3aa: CAISGPRHNTYEQYF
j_gene: TRBJ2-7
v_gene: TRBV10-3

CDR3aa: CASSGGQGFEKLFF
j_gene: TRBJ1-4
v_gene: TRBV19

CDR3aa: CATNSGRGGQETQYF
j_gene: TRBJ2-5
v_gene: TRBV7-8

CDR3aa: CASSTIAGGLHNEQFF
j_gene: TRBJ2-1
v_gene: TRBV19

CDR3aa: CASTPYNEQFF
j_gene: TRBJ2-1
v_gene: TRBV7-9

CDR3aa: CATTGSSAGELFF
j_gene: TRBJ2-2
v_gene: TRBV24-1

CDR3aa: CASSPPSLAGNEQFF
j_gene: TRBJ2-1
v_gene: TRBV18

CDR3aa: CASSRLADTGELFF
j_gene: TRBJ2-2
v_gene: TRBV6-4

CDR3aa: CASSQDDRAVYEQYF
j_gene: TRBJ2-7
v_gene: TRBV4-1

CDR3aa: CASSHTTGVNYNEQFF
j_gene: TRBJ2-1
v_gene: TRBV7-8

CDR3aa: CASSNDPNTGELFF
j_gene: TRBJ2-2
v_gene: TRBV11-1

CDR3aa: CASSVRGVAEKLFF
j_gene: TRBJ1-4
v_gene: TRBV27

CDR3aa: CASSSPQGRETQYF
j_gene: TRBJ2-5
v_gene: TRBV28

CDR3aa: CASSQPLEGSYEQYF
j_gene: TRBJ2-7
v_gene: TRBV3-1

CDR3aa: CASSLVYIQETQYF
j_gene: TRBJ2-5
v_gene: TRBV5-6

CDR3aa: CASRRRPGRSRTEAFF
j_gene: TRBJ1-1
v_gene: TRBV5-6

CDR3aa: CASSIGFGLNQPQHF
j_gene: TRBJ1-5
v_gene: TRBV19

CDR3aa: CASSFGPQREATSYNEQFF
j_gene: TRBJ2-1
v_gene: TRBV11-2

CDR3aa: CAISEFGTDSNQPQHF
j_gene: TRBJ1-5
v_gene: TRBV10-3

CDR3aa: CASSLNAGGYEQYF
j_gene: TRBJ2-7
v_gene: TRBV7-3

CDR3aa: CASILAVGETQYF
j_gene: TRBJ2-5
v_gene: TRBV2

CDR3aa: CSASPRDRANEKLFF
j_gene: TRBJ1-4
v_gene: TRBV20-1

CDR3aa: CSVASSGDAGNEQFF
j_gene: TRBJ2-1
v_gene: TRBV29-1

CDR3aa: CASSYSFGRSYEQYF
j_gene: TRBJ2-7
v_gene: TRBV6-5

CDR3aa: CASSQDLGQGADTQYF
j_gene: TRBJ2-3
v_gene: TRBV3-1

CDR3aa: CASSLSLGLASYEQYF
j_gene: TRBJ2-7
v_gene: TRBV27

CDR3aa: CAISEIELDEQYF
j_gene: TRBJ2-7
v_gene: TRBV10-3

CDR3aa: CASSPLGKNTEAFF
j_gene: TRBJ1-1
v_gene: TRBV3-1

CDR3aa: CASSLAHGSTEAFF
j_gene: TRBJ1-1
v_gene: TRBV12-3/TRBV12-4

CDR3aa: CAGSLGQPNTEAFF
j_gene: TRBJ1-1
v_gene: TRBV5-1

CDR3aa: CATRGQGFDEQFF
j_gene: TRBJ2-1
v_gene: TRBV24-1